The present T cell receptor beta chain was sequenced within a study of blood T cell repertoires in COVID-19. The CDR3 is 14 amino acids. V lost 5 bases, J lost 3 bases, and 11 bases lay in between. Germline V CDR1 and CDR2: MDHEN, SYDVKM. The protocol was immunoSEQ multiplex PCR, while the TCRdb copy is restricted to in-frame clones and leaves out a portion. The data show under 200,000 clones, roughly 90% seen once. Sequenced input: peripheral blood. The TCR originated in a man aged 18 to 30 with active or convalescent COVID-19. The chain uses TRBV28 and TRBJ1-5; a possible D gene is TRBD1 (6 bases). This CDR3 reads CASSPGTFNQPQHF. The DNA of the CDR3 is TGTGCCAGCAGTCCCGGGACATTCAATCAGCCCCAGCATTTT.